The 7 T cell receptor beta chains in this list originate from one sample, sequenced in a study of T cell repertoires in cytomegalovirus infection. TCRdb called the reads again in MiXCR, with one record for every CDR3 protein. The data contain hundreds of thousands of distinct CDR3 sequences, around 10% of them singletons. The specimen sequenced was PBMCs. The source is a human donor in good health (CMV status not recorded). Some clones in this sample may be carry-over from other donors' samples.

In this sample, this clonotype turned up many times. V is TRBV28 and J is TRBJ2-1, with 10 bases identical to TRBD2. The junction had 8 bases not matched to a gene; V was cut back by 10 bases and J by 5 bases. The CDR3 extends over 14 amino acids. Looked up from germline, CDR1 is MDHEN and CDR2 is SYDVKM. CDR3 nucleotide sequence: TGTGCCACCCAGCGGGGGGGCTTGCACAATGAGCAGTTCTTC. This encodes CATQRGGLHNEQFF. Full variable domain (missing parts from reference TRBV28 and TRBJ2-1): DVKVTQSSRYLVKRTGEKVFLECVQDMDHENMFWYRQDPGLGLRLIYFSYDVKMKEKGDIPEGYSVSREKKERFSLILESASTNQTSMYLCATQRGGLHNEQFFGPGTRLTVL.

This clonotype showed up many times. The rearrangement links TRBV7-2 to TRBJ1-2, with TRBD1 identical over 10 bases. Germline CDR1 is SGHTA and CDR2 is FQGNSA. V trimming: 3 bases; J trimming: 4 bases; junction bases outside the gene matches: 11. The CDR3 is 17 residues long. The CDR3: CASSFQAGQGVSYGYTF. The CDR3 nucleotides read TGTGCCAGCAGCTTTCAGGCCGGACAGGGGGTTTCCTATGGCTACACCTTC.

This clonotype was seen a handful of times. The chain recombines TRBV29-1 with TRBJ2-1; unclear D gene. Germline V CDR1 and CDR2: SQVTM, ANQGSEA. The V end lost 7 bases, the J end lost 0 bases, and 10 bases lay between the germline ends. The CDR3 is made up of 13 amino acids. In DNA form, the CDR3 reads TGCAGCGGCGGTATCCACTCCTACAATGAGCAGTTCTTC. It encodes CSGGIHSYNEQFF.

The chain recombines TRBV18 with TRBJ2-1; D ambiguous. The CDR3 has 13 amino acids. The germline V gene has CDR1 KGHSH and CDR2 LQKENI. Trimming stripped 2 bases from V and 9 bases from J, with 11 bases between. The CDR3 here is CASSPLVVSEQFF. In DNA form, the CDR3 reads TGTGCCAGCTCACCATTGGTAGTCAGTGAGCAGTTCTTC.

This clonotype was found many times. The chain links TRBV7-2 to TRBJ2-6; 7 nucleotides align to TRBD1. The CDR3 loop spans 19 amino acids. J lost 2 bases, V lost 5 bases, and 15 bases had no gene match. Per germline, CDR1 SGHTA and CDR2 FQGNSA. CDR3 coding DNA: TGTGCCAGCAGCCCCCGGGGACAGCGGATAGGTACTGGGGCCAACGTCCTGACTTTC. It specifies CASSPRGQRIGTGANVLTF.

This clonotype was counted ten times or more. The chain links TRBV7-6 to TRBJ1-5, with 10 bases that match TRBD1. The CDR3 length is 16 residues. Germline V gene data show CDR1 as SGHVS and CDR2 as FNYEAQ. V was pared by 5 bases and J by 5 bases, with 9 bases of the junction left unmatched. The CDR3 loop is CASSRLGTGVDQPQHF. CDR3 in DNA: TGTGCCAGCAGCCGTTTGGGGACAGGGGTGGATCAGCCCCAGCATTTT.

This clonotype has a count of ten or more. The rearrangement joins TRBV10-3 to TRBJ2-2; D unclear. The CDR3 contains 12 residues. The V end lost 5 bases, the J end lost 1 base, and 2 bases lay between the germline ends. Germline V gene data show CDR1 as ENHRY and CDR2 as SYGVKD. In DNA form, the CDR3 reads TGTGCCATCAGTCAGAACACCGGGGAGCTGTTTTTT. As protein: CAISQNTGELFF.